This T cell receptor (beta chain) was recorded in a study of cytomegalovirus exposure and HLA in healthy donors. At the level of the study: Earlier, fewer than 130 million unique TCR beta sequences were recovered from about 170 million T cells by an analysis. Regarding the study as a whole: Previously analyzed data showed that most TCR beta V segments were productive at a frequency of about 87% or about 30%. When analyzed later, a missense DCLRE1C variant was found to be linked to TCR beta V- and J-gene trimming. As a later analysis revealed, the rate of TCR association differed by HLA locus, with DRB1 most and HLA-C fewest.

In germline, CDR1 is MNHEY, CDR2 SMNVEV (reference sequence). The germline V and J ends were trimmed by 5 bases and 5 bases, with 15 bases remaining between them. This CDR3 region has 14 residues. The primer mix had 60 Vbeta and 13 Jbeta primers. This table comes from immunoSEQ multiplex PCR, and its TCRdb copy is limited to in-frame clones, with some not included. Of approximately 100,000 clones in the sample, more than 60% were seen once. As for this clone: Antigen specificity is unknown.

Sequencing was carried out using PBMCs. The V gene is TRBV27, the J gene TRBJ1-1; TRBD1 is a possible D gene (6 bases). The source of this sequence is a female donor in good health and CMV-seropositive. CDR3 protein: CASSNRQVRTEAFF. CDR3 sequence (DNA): TGTGCCAGCAGTAATAGACAGGTCCGGACTGAAGCTTTCTTT.